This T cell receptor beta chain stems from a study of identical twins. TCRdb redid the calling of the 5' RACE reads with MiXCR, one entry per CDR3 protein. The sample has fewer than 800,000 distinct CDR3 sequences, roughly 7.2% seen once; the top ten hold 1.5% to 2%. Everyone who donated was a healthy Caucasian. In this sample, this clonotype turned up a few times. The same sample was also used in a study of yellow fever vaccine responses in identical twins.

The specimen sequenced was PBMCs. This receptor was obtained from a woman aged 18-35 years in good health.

The CDR3 region has the DNA TGTGCCAGCAGCTTGTATAGGGGTTTCAATGAGCAGTTCTTC. Translation: CASSLYRGFNEQFF. V gene TRBV5-8 combines with J gene TRBJ2-1; tentatively, D is TRBD1 (5 bases). Per the germline V gene, CDR1 is SGHTS and CDR2 is YDEGEE. The length of the CDR3 is 14 residues. V was clipped by 1 base and J by 6 bases, with 11 bases between them.